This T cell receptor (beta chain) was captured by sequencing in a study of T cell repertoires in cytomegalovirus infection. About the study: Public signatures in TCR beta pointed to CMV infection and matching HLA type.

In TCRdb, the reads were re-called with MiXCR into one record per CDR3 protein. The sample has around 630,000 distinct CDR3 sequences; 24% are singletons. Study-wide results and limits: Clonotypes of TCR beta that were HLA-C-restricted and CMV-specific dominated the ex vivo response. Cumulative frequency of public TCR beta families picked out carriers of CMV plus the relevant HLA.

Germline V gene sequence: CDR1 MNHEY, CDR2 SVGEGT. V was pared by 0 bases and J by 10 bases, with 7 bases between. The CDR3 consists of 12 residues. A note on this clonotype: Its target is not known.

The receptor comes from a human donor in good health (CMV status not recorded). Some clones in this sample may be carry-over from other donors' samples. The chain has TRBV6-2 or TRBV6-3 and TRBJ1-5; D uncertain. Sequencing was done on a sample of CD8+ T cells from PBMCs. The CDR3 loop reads CASSYSTAPQHF. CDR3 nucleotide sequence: TGTGCCAGCAGTTACTCGACGGCACCCCAGCATTTT.